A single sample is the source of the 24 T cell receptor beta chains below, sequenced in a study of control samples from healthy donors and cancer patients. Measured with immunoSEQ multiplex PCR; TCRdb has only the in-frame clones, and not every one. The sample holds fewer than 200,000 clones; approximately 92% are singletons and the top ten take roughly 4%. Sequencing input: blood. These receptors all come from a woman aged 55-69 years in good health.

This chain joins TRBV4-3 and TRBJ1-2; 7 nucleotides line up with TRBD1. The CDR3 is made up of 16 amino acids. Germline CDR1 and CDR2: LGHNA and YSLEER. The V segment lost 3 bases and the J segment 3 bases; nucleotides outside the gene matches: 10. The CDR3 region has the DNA TGCGCCAGCAGCCAGGGCGACAGGGTTTCGCACTATGGCTACACCTTC. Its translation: CASSQGDRVSHYGYTF.

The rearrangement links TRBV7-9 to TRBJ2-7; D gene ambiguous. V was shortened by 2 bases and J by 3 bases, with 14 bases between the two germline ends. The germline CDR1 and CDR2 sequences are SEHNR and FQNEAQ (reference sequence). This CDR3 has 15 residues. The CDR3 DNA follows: TGTGCCAGCAGCTTAATACCACCACCAGACTACGAGCAGTACTTC. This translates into CASSLIPPPDYEQYF.

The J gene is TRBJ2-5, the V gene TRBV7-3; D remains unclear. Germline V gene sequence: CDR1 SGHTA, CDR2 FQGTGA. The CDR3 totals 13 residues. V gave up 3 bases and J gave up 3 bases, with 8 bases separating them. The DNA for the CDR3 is TGTGCCAGCAGCTTTGGACGTGAAGAGACCCAGTACTTC. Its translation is CASSFGREETQYF.

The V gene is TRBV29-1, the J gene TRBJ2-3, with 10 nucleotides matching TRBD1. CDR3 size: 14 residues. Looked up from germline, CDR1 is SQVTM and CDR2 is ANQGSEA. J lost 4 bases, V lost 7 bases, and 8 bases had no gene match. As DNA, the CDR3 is TGCAGCGCTAACCGGGACAGGGGCCCAGATACGCAGTATTTT. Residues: CSANRDRGPDTQYF.

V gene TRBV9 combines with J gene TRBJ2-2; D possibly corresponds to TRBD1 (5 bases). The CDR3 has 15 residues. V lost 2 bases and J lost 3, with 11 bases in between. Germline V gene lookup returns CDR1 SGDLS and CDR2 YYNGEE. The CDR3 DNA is TGTGCCAGCAGCGTGGGGCTAGTAGACACCGGGGAGCTGTTTTTT. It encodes CASSVGLVDTGELFF.

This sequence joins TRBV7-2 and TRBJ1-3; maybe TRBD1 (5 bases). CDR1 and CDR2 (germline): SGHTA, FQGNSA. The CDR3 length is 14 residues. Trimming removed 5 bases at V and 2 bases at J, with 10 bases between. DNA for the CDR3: TGTGCCAGCAGCAACCAGGGTACTGGAAACACCATATATTTT. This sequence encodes CASSNQGTGNTIYF.

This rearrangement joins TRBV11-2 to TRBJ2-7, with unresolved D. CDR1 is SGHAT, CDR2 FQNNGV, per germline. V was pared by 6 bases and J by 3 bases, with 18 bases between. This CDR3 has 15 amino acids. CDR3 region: CASRRLRANGYEQYF. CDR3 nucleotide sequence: TGTGCCAGCAGGCGGTTGCGAGCAAACGGCTACGAGCAGTACTTC.

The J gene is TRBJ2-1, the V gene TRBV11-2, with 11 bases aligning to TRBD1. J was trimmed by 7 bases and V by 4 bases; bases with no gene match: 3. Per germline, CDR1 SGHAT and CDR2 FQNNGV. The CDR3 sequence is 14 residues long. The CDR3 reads CASSWTGGRNEQFF. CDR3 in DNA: TGTGCCAGCAGCTGGACAGGGGGCAGGAATGAGCAGTTCTTC.

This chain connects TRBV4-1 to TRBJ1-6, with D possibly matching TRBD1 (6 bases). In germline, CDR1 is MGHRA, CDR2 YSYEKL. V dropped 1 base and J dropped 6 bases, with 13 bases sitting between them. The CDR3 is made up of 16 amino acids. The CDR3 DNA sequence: TGCGCCAGCAGCCAAGCCCCCAGGGGTACTAATTCACCCCTCCACTTT. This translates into CASSQAPRGTNSPLHF.

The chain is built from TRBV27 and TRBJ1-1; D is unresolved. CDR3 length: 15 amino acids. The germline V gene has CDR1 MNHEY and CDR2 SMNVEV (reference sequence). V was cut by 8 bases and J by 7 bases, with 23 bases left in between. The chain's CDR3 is CASRGGLQVFSEAFF. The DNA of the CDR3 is TGTGCCAGCCGGGGTGGCTTGCAGGTTTTTAGTGAAGCTTTCTTT.

CDR3 in amino acids: CASSPKTRDTEAFF. The CDR3 DNA sequence: TGTGCCAGCAGCCCAAAGACCCGAGACACTGAAGCTTTCTTT. This rearrangement joins TRBV7-9 to TRBJ1-1, with D unresolved. Looked up from germline, CDR1 is SEHNR and CDR2 is FQNEAQ (reference sequence). The CDR3 spans 14 residues. With 5 bases removed from V and 3 bases from J, the gap between germline ends came to 13 bases. Complete variable domain (other parts from reference TRBV7-9 and TRBJ1-1): DTGVSQNPRHKITKRGQNVTFRCDPISEHNRLYWYRQTLGQGPEFLTYFQNEAQLEKSRLLSDRFSAERPKGSFSTLEIQRTEQGDSAMYLCASSPKTRDTEAFFGQGTRLTVV.

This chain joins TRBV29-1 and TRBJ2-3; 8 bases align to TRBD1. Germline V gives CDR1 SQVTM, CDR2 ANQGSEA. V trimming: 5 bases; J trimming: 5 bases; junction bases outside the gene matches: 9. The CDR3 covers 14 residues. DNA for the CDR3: TGCAGCGTTCCGAGGACAGGGTTGGGAGATACGCAGTATTTT. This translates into CSVPRTGLGDTQYF.

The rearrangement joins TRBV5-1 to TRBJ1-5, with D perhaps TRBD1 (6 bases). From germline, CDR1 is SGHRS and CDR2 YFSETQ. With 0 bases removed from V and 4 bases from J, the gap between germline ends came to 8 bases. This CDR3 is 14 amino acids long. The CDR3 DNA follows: TGCGCCAGCAGCTTGGGGACAGTTAATCAGCCCCAGCATTTT. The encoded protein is CASSLGTVNQPQHF.

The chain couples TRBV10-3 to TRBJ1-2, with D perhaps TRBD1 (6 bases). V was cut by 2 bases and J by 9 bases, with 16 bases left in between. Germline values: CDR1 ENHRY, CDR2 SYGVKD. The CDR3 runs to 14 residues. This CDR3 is CAISEAPGAGSYTF. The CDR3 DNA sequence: TGTGCCATCAGTGAGGCCCCGGGGGCTGGAAGCTACACCTTC.

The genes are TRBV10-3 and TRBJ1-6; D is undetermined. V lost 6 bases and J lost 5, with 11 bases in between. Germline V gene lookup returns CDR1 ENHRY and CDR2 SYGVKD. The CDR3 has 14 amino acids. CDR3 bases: TGTGCCATCAGCCATAGGACGAATAATTCACCCCTCCACTTT. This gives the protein CAISHRTNNSPLHF.

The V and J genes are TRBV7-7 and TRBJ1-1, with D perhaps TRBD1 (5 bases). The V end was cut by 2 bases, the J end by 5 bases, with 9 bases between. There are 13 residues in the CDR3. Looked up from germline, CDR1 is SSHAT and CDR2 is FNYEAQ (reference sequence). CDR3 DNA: TGTGCCAGCAGCTTATCGGGGGGGACTGAAGCTTTCTTT. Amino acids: CASSLSGGTEAFF.

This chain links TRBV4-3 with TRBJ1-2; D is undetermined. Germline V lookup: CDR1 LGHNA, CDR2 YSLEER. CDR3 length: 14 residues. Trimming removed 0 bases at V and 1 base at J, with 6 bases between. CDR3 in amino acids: CASSQDGHNYGYTF. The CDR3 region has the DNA TGCGCCAGCAGCCAAGATGGCCATAACTATGGCTACACCTTC.

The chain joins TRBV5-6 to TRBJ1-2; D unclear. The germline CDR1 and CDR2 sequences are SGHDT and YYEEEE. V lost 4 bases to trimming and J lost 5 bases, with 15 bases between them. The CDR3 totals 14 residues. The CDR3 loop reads CASSHVRGSYGYTF. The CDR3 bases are TGTGCCAGCAGCCACGTCCGCGGCAGTTATGGCTACACCTTC. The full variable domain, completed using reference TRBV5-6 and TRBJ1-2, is DAGVTQSPTHLIKTRGQQVTLRCSPKSGHDTVSWYQQALGQGPQFIFQYYEEEERQRGNFPDRFSGHQFPNYSSELNVNALLLGDSALYLCASSHVRGSYGYTFGSGTRLTVV.

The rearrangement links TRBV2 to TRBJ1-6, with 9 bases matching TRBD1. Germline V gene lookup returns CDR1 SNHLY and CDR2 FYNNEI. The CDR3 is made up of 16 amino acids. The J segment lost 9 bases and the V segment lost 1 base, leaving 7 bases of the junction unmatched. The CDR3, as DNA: TGTGCCAGCAGTGAAGTTAGGGGGACAGGGAGTTCACCCCTCCACTTT. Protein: CASSEVRGTGSSPLHF. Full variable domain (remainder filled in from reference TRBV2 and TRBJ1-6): EPEVTQTPSHQVTQMGQEVILRCVPISNHLYFYWYRQILGQKVEFLVSFYNNEISEKSEIFDDQFSVERPDGSNFTLKIRSTKLEDSAMYFCASSEVRGTGSSPLHFGNGTRLTVT.

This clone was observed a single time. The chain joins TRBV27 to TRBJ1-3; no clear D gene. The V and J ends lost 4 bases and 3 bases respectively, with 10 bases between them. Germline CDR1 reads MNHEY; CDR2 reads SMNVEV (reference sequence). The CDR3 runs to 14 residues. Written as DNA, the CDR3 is TGTGCCAGCAGTTCAGTGGGTAATGGAAACACCATATATTTT. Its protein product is CASSSVGNGNTIYF.

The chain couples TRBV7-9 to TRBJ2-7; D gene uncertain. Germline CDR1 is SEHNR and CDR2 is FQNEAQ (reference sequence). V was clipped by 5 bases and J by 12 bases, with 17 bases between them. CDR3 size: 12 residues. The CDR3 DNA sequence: TGTGCCAGCAGCAACGCATGGGTCCCTACGTACTTC. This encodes CASSNAWVPTYF.

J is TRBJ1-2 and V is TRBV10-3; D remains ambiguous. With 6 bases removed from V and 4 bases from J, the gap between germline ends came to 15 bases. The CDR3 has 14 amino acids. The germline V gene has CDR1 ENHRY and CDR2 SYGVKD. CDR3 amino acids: CAIREGRSLYGYTF. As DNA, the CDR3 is TGTGCCATCAGGGAAGGAAGGAGCCTCTATGGCTACACCTTC.

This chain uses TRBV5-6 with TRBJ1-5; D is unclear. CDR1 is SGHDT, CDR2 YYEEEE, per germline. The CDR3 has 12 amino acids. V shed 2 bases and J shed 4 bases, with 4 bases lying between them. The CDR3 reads CASSFWNQPQHF. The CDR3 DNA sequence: TGTGCCAGCAGCTTTTGGAATCAGCCCCAGCATTTT. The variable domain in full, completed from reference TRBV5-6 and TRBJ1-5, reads DAGVTQSPTHLIKTRGQQVTLRCSPKSGHDTVSWYQQALGQGPQFIFQYYEEEERQRGNFPDRFSGHQFPNYSSELNVNALLLGDSALYLCASSFWNQPQHFGDGTRLSIL.

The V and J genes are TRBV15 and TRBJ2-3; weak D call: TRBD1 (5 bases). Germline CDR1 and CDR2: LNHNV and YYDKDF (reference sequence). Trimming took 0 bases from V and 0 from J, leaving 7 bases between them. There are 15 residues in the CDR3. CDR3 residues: CATSRDRASTDTQYF. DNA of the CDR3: TGTGCCACCAGCAGAGACAGGGCAAGCACAGATACGCAGTATTTT. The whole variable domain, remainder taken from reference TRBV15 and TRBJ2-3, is DAMVIQNPRYQVTQFGKPVTLSCSQTLNHNVMYWYQQKSSQAPKLLFHYYDKDFNNEADTPDNFQSRRPNTSFCFLDIRSPGLGDTAMYLCATSRDRASTDTQYFGPGTRLTVL.